The 3 T cell receptor beta chains given below trace back to one sample, sequenced in a study of patients and donors after allogeneic stem cell transplantation. From the RT-PCR reads, TCRdb called clonotypes with MiXCR, one entry per CDR3 protein. Of about a million distinct CDR3 sequences detected, approximately 18% appear once; the ten largest clones hold around 5.5%. The sample was blood, either unsorted or a sorted T cell fraction (not recorded which). All receptors derive from a human donor who was either an allogeneic HSCT recipient or a stem cell or donor lymphocyte infusion donor (not recorded which). It is not recorded whose cells these are; they may come from a transplant donor.

The CDR3, as DNA: TGTGCCAGCAGCCAAAACGACAGGGACAACGTCCTGACTTTC. Its translation is CASSQNDRDNVLTF. The chain links TRBV3-1 to TRBJ2-6; 7 bases map to TRBD1. The length of the CDR3 is 14 residues. The V gene end was trimmed by 2 bases and the J gene end by 9 bases; junction bases not matched to a gene: 4. The germline V gene has CDR1 LGHDT and CDR2 YNNKEL (reference sequence).

The rearrangement uses TRBV29-1 and TRBJ2-3; D is perhaps TRBD1 or TRBD2 (5 bases each). The V end was cut by 0 bases, the J end by 1 base, with 11 bases between. The CDR3 is 15 amino acids. Looked up from germline, CDR1 is SQVTM and CDR2 is ANQGSEA. The CDR3 protein is CSVEDMQGGTDTQYF. The CDR3 bases are TGCAGCGTTGAAGATATGCAGGGAGGCACAGATACGCAGTATTTT.

This clonotype has a count of ten or more. The J gene is TRBJ2-3, the V gene TRBV7-3, with a tentative D call TRBD1 (6 bases). The ends were cut back, 5 bases at V and 3 bases at J, with 12 bases in the middle. Looked up from germline, CDR1 is SGHTA and CDR2 is FQGTGA. The CDR3 totals 14 residues. The CDR3: CASSQVGGTDTQYF. As DNA, the CDR3 is TGTGCCAGCAGCCAAGTAGGGGGAACAGATACGCAGTATTTT.